The 22 T cell receptor beta chains reported below all come from one sample, sequenced in a study of shared clonotypes between healthy human individuals. Libraries were prepared by immunoSEQ multiplex PCR; TCRdb keeps only in-frame clonotypes and omits some of them. The repertoire holds 800,000 to 1,200,000 clones, with approximately 78% as singletons. Sequenced material: memory CD4+ T cells from PBMCs. Stated subset: CD45RA-negative fraction. These TCRs come from a man younger than 35 in good health. Some clones in this sample may be carry-over from other donors' samples.

This clone appeared once. The chain is built from TRBV6-1 and TRBJ1-4, with 7 bases lining up with TRBD1. The germline gives CDR1 MNHNS, CDR2 SASEGT. The CDR3 has 15 residues. The J segment lost 4 bases and the V segment lost 0 bases, leaving 2 bases of the junction unmatched. For the CDR3, the DNA is TGTGCCAGCAGTGAAGCCCGGGACAGTAATGAAAAACTGTTTTTT. Residues: CASSEARDSNEKLFF.

Concerning this clone itself: The sample contains more than one DNA sequence encoding this CDR3. The rearrangement uses TRBV11-2 and TRBJ2-5; D gene unclear. The CDR3 has 12 amino acids. The germline V gene encodes CDR1 SGHAT and CDR2 FQNNGV. V lost 6 bases, J lost 5 bases, and 10 bases lay in between. This chain's CDR3 is CASSLQGETQYF. For the CDR3, the DNA is TGTGCCAGCAGTTTACAAGGGGAGACCCAGTACTTC.

The chain is built from TRBV19 and TRBJ1-2; D remains ambiguous. Germline values: CDR1 LNHDA, CDR2 SQIVND (reference sequence). This CDR3 contains 16 residues. V lost 5 bases and J lost 7, with 23 bases in between. CDR3 amino acids: CASSSSRPGRTAGYTF. CDR3 coding DNA: TGTGCCAGTAGTTCAAGCCGTCCTGGAAGGACGGCTGGCTACACCTTC.

The V gene is TRBV9, the J gene TRBJ2-1; TRBD1 matches at 8 bases. The CDR3 is 16 residues long. The germline V gene encodes CDR1 SGDLS and CDR2 YYNGEE. V trimming: 2 bases; J trimming: 4 bases; junction bases outside the gene matches: 8. For the CDR3, the DNA is TGTGCCAGCAGCGTGGGACAGGAGAGAACGTACAATGAGCAGTTCTTC. This encodes CASSVGQERTYNEQFF.

The chain joins TRBV5-1 to TRBJ2-5; either TRBD1 or TRBD2 may fit D (5 bases each). The CDR3 covers 14 residues. Trimming stripped 4 bases from V and 11 bases from J, with 21 bases between. Germline V lookup: CDR1 SGHRS, CDR2 YFSETQ. The CDR3 spells CASSPQGLLGEQYF. CDR3 DNA: TGCGCCAGCAGCCCCCAGGGTCTCTTGGGAGAGCAGTACTTC.

This clone was seen just once. The J gene is TRBJ2-6, the V gene TRBV6-1; either TRBD1 or TRBD2 may supply D (5 bases each). CDR3 length equals 14 residues. CDR1 MNHNS and CDR2 SASEGT come from the germline V gene. Deletions cut 6 bases from V and 3 bases from J, with 9 bases between. The CDR3 here is CASRGVFGANVLTF. CDR3 in DNA: TGTGCCAGCAGGGGGGTTTTTGGGGCCAACGTCCTGACTTTC.

The J gene is TRBJ1-2, the V gene TRBV5-8; D not certain. V gave up 4 bases and J gave up 3 bases, with 13 bases separating them. Germline assignment: CDR1 SGHTS and CDR2 YDEGEE. The CDR3 has 14 amino acids. CDR3 in amino acids: CASSRRDGYYGYTF. CDR3 nucleotides: TGTGCCAGCAGCCGAAGAGACGGATACTATGGCTACACCTTC. The entire variable domain, with the rest obtained from reference TRBV5-8 and TRBJ1-2, is as follows: EAGVTQSPTHLIKTRGQQATLRCSPISGHTSVYWYQQALGLGLQFLLWYDEGEERNRGNFPPRFSGRQFPNYSSELNVNALELEDSALYLCASSRRDGYYGYTFGSGTRLTVV.

This rearrangement joins TRBV30 to TRBJ2-6; D perhaps matches TRBD2 (6 bases). From germline, CDR1 is GTSNPN and CDR2 SVGIG (reference sequence). The CDR3 has 17 residues. The V gene lost 1 base and the J gene lost 8 bases, with 21 bases spanning the gap. CDR3 sequence reads: CAWSEVWPGTPTNVLTF. In DNA form, the CDR3 reads TGTGCCTGGAGTGAGGTTTGGCCAGGGACTCCCACCAACGTCCTGACTTTC.

In this sample, this clone turned up a few times. J is TRBJ2-5 and V is TRBV28, with D possibly being TRBD2 (6 bases). V was trimmed by 4 bases and J by 2 bases, leaving 14 bases between them. The CDR3 sequence is 15 residues long. The germline gives CDR1 MDHEN, CDR2 SYDVKM. Here the CDR3 DNA reads TGTGCCAGCAGTTCGCCCCGGGACTTTCAAGAGACCCAGTACTTC. Translating gives CASSSPRDFQETQYF.

This clone occurred a few times. The chain joins TRBV23-1 to TRBJ1-2; no clear D. TRBV23-1 is an open reading frame whose function is uncertain. The V end lost 4 bases, the J end lost 3 bases, and 12 bases lay between the germline ends. The CDR3 length is 14 residues. CDR3 bases: TGCGCCAGCAGTCTAGGCCAGAATCACTATGGCTACACCTTC. Translated, it gives CASSLGQNHYGYTF.

The V call is TRBV30, the J call TRBJ1-4, with TRBD1 matching over 7 bases. Losses at the gene ends were 2 bases for V and 8 bases for J; bases not matched to a gene: 5. This CDR3 has 13 residues. Germline V lookup: CDR1 GTSNPN, CDR2 SVGIG (reference sequence). CDR3 bases: TGTGCCTGGAGTTTGACAGGGAACGAAAAACTGTTTTTT. As protein: CAWSLTGNEKLFF.

The chain has TRBV29-1 and TRBJ2-7; D ambiguous. The V and J ends lost 5 bases and 0 bases respectively, with 8 bases between them. The CDR3 is 12 residues long. Germline V lookup: CDR1 SQVTM, CDR2 ANQGSEA. The CDR3 protein is CSVKTYSYEQYF. The CDR3 nucleotides read TGCAGCGTTAAAACTTACTCCTACGAGCAGTACTTC.

V is TRBV28 and J is TRBJ2-1; 10 bases are a match to TRBD2. This CDR3 comprises 16 residues. V shed 1 base, J shed 4 bases, and the junction held 4 bases outside the gene matches. The germline gives CDR1 MDHEN, CDR2 SYDVKM. This CDR3 is CASSLYRTSGYNEQFF. The DNA for the CDR3 is TGTGCCAGCAGTTTATACCGGACTAGCGGATACAATGAGCAGTTCTTC.

The V call is TRBV4-3, the J call TRBJ1-2; D might be TRBD1 (5 bases). The CDR3 spans 19 residues. Trimming cost V 5 bases and J 8 bases, with 33 bases left between them. Germline V gives CDR1 LGHNA, CDR2 YSLEER. The CDR3 DNA is TGCGCCAGCAGCTTTCAGATCCGGGGCCCCGAACACTCCTCTGACGGCTACACCTTC. This gives the protein CASSFQIRGPEHSSDGYTF.

The rearrangement links TRBV19 to TRBJ1-2, with a possible D match to TRBD1 (5 bases). CDR3 size: 13 residues. CDR1 is LNHDA, CDR2 SQIVND, per germline (reference sequence). Trimming left V 7 bases short and J 3 bases short, with 12 bases between. As DNA, the CDR3 is TGTGCCAGTACGGGGCGGTCTGACTATGGCTACACCTTC. Translated, it gives CASTGRSDYGYTF.

The chain couples TRBV2 to TRBJ2-3, with 8 bases lining up with TRBD2. Germline CDR1 SNHLY, CDR2 FYNNEI. This CDR3 spans 15 amino acids. J lost 7 bases, V lost 7 bases, and 13 bases had no gene match. CDR3 sequence: CASTLGREGLNTQYF. The CDR3 DNA follows: TGTGCCAGCACGTTGGGCCGGGAGGGCCTGAATACGCAGTATTTT.

This chain links TRBV18 with TRBJ1-4; D remains unclear. The V and J ends lost 1 base and 3 bases respectively, with 3 bases between them. The germline CDR1 and CDR2 sequences are KGHSH and LQKENI. CDR3 length: 13 residues. CDR3 sequence reads: CASSPLANEKLFF. The CDR3 DNA follows: TGTGCCAGCTCACCACTGGCTAATGAAAAACTGTTTTTT.

This chain links TRBV7-2 with TRBJ2-5, with D possibly being TRBD1 (6 bases). The ends were cut back, 9 bases at V and 2 bases at J, with 16 bases in the middle. CDR1 and CDR2 from the germline V gene are SGHTA and FQGNSA. The CDR3 runs 14 residues. CDR3 sequence: CASSRRGVQETQYF. DNA of the CDR3: TGTGCCAGTAGCCGCAGGGGAGTACAAGAGACCCAGTACTTC.

The chain carries TRBV29-1 and TRBJ1-2; D unclear. The length of the CDR3 is 13 residues. Per germline, CDR1 SQVTM and CDR2 ANQGSEA. V dropped 4 bases and J dropped 3 bases, with 12 bases sitting between them. CDR3 region: CSVVRVNDYGYTF. In nucleotides, the CDR3 is TGCAGCGTTGTAAGAGTGAATGACTATGGCTACACCTTC.

This clone was observed a few times. The chain combines TRBV20-1 with TRBJ1-1; 8 positions match TRBD1. Unmatched junction bases numbered 8, after V lost 5 bases and J lost 12 bases. CDR3 length equals 11 residues. Germline V gives CDR1 DFQATT, CDR2 SNEGSKA (reference sequence). This CDR3 reads CSALDRAVSFF. In DNA, the CDR3 is TGCAGTGCTTTGGACAGGGCGGTCTCTTTCTTT.

V gene TRBV18 combines with J gene TRBJ1-4; TRBD1 agrees at 7 bases. J gave up 5 bases and V 2 bases, and 5 bases lay outside the gene matches. The germline gives CDR1 KGHSH, CDR2 LQKENI. This CDR3 has 15 amino acids. The DNA of the CDR3 is TGTGCCAGCTCACCAACGGGACAGACCAATGAAAAACTGTTTTTT. Translated: CASSPTGQTNEKLFF. Full variable domain (outside the CDR3, taken from reference TRBV18 and TRBJ1-4): NAGVMQNPRHLVRRRGQEARLRCSPMKGHSHVYWYRQLPEEGLKFMVYLQKENIIDESGMPKERFSAEFPKEGPSILRIQQVVRGDSAAYFCASSPTGQTNEKLFFGSGTQLSVL.

This clone occurred many times. The V and J genes are TRBV5-1 and TRBJ2-3; TRBD2 matches 9 bases. V was pared by 4 bases and J by 5 bases, with 14 bases of the junction left unmatched. Germline-derived CDR1 and CDR2 are SGHRS and YFSETQ. The CDR3 is 17 amino acids. The DNA of the CDR3 is TGCGCCAGCAGCGATCCTGGGCGGGAGGGCCTAGGAGATACGCAGTATTTT. Translating gives CASSDPGREGLGDTQYF.